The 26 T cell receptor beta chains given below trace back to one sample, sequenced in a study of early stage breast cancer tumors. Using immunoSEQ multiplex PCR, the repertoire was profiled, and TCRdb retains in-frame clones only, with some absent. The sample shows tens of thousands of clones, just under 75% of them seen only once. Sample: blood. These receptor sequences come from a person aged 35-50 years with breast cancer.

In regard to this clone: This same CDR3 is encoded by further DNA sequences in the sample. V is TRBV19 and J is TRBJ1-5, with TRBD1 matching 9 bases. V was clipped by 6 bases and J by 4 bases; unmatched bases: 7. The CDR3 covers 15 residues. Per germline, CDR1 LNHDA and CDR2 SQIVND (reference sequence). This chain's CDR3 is CASRTGQGRNQPQHF. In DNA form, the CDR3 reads TGTGCCAGTAGGACTGGACAGGGGCGAAATCAGCCCCAGCATTTT.

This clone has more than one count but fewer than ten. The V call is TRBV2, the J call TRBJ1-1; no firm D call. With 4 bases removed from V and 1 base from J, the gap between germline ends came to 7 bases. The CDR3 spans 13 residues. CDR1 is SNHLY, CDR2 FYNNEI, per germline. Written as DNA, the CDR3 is TGTGCCAGCAGTGTGGCGTGGAACACTGAAGCTTTCTTT. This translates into CASSVAWNTEAFF.

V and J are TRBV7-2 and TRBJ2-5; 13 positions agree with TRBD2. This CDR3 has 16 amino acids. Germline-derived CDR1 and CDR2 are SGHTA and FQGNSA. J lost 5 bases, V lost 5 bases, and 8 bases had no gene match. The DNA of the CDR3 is TGTGCCAGCAGCCCCGGGACTAGCGGGATCAAGGAGACCCAGTACTTC. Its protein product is CASSPGTSGIKETQYF. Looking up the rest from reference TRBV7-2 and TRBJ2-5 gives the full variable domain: GAGVSQSPSNKVTEKGKDVELRCDPISGHTALYWYRQSLGQGLEFLIYFQGNSAPDKSGLPSDRFSAERTGGSVSTLTIQRTQQEDSAVYLCASSPGTSGIKETQYFGPGTRLLVL.

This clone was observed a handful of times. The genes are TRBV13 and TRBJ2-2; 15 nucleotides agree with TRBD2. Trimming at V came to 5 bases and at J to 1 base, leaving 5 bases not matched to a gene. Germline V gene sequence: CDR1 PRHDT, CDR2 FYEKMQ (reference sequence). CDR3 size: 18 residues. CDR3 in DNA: TGTGCCAGCAGCCTGGGACTAGCGGGAGGTTTGAACACCGGGGAGCTGTTTTTT. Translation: CASSLGLAGGLNTGELFF.

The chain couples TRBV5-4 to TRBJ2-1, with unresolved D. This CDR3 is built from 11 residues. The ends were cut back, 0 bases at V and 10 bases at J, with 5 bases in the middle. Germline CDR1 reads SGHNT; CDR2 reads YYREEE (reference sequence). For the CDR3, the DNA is TGTGCCAGCAGCTTGGATTTGGAGCAGTTCTTC. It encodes CASSLDLEQFF.

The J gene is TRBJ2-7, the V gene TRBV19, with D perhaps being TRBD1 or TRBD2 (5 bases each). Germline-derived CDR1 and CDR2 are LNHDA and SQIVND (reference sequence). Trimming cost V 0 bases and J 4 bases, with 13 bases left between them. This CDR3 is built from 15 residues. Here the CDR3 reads CASSIDLQGAYEQYF. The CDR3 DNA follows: TGTGCCAGTAGTATAGATCTCCAGGGAGCTTACGAGCAGTACTTC.

The CDR3, as DNA: TGTGCCAGCTCAGGCCCACTAGATCCTGCTCAAGAGACCCAGTACTTC. As protein: CASSGPLDPAQETQYF. The chain employs TRBV18 and TRBJ2-5; perhaps TRBD2 as D (5 bases). Trimming took 5 bases from V and 2 from J, leaving 18 bases between them. The CDR3 sequence is 16 residues long. Germline CDR1 KGHSH, CDR2 LQKENI.

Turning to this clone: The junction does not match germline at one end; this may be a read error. CDR3 region: CVISARTGSQPQHF. The DNA of the CDR3 is TGTGTCATCAGTGCCCGGACAGGGAGTCAGCCCCAGCATTTT. This chain joins TRBV10-3 and TRBJ1-5, with 8 bases that match TRBD1. In germline, CDR1 is ENHRY, CDR2 SYGVKD. The CDR3 runs 14 residues.

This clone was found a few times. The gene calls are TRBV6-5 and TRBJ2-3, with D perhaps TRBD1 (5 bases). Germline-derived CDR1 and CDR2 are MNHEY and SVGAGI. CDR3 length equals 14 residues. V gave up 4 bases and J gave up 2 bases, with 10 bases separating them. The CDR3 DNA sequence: TGTGCCAGCAGTTCCTTGGACAACACAGATACGCAGTATTTT. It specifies CASSSLDNTDTQYF.

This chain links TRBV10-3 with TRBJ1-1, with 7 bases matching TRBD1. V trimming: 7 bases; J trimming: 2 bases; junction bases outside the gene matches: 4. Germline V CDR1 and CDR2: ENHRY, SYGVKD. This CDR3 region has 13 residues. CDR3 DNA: TGTGCCATCAAGGGACAGCCTAACACTGAAGCTTTCTTT. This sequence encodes CAIKGQPNTEAFF.

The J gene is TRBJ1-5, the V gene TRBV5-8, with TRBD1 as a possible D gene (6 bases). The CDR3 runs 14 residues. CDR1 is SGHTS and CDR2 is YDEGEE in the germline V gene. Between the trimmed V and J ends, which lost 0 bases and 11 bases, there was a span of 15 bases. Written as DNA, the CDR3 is TGTGCCAGCAGCTTGGGTGACAGGTCACAGGCCCAGCATTTT. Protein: CASSLGDRSQAQHF. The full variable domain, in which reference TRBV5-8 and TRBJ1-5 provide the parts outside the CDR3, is EAGVTQSPTHLIKTRGQQATLRCSPISGHTSVYWYQQALGLGLQFLLWYDEGEERNRGNFPPRFSGRQFPNYSSELNVNALELEDSALYLCASSLGDRSQAQHFGDGTRLSIL.

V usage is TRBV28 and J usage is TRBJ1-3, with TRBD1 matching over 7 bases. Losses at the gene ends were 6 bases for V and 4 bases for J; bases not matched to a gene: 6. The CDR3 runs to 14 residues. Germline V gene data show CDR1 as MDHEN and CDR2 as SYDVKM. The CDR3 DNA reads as TGTGCCAGCAGGCCGGGACAGTGGGGAAACACCATATATTTT. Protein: CASRPGQWGNTIYF. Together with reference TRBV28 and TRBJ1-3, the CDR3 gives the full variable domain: DVKVTQSSRYLVKRTGEKVFLECVQDMDHENMFWYRQDPGLGLRLIYFSYDVKMKEKGDIPEGYSVSREKKERFSLILESASTNQTSMYLCASRPGQWGNTIYFGEGSWLTVV.

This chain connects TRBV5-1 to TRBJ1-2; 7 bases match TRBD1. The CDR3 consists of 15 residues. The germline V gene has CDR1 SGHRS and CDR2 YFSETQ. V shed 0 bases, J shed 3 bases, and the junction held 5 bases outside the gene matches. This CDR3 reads CASSLVPGGDYGYTF. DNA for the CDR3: TGCGCCAGCAGCTTGGTACCAGGGGGAGACTATGGCTACACCTTC.

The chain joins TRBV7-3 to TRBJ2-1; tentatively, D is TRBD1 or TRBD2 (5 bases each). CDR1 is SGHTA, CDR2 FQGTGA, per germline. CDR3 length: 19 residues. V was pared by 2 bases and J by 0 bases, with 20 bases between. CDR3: CASSLGRSGYRSSYNEQFF. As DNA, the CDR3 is TGTGCCAGCAGCTTAGGCCGCAGCGGTTACAGGAGCTCCTACAATGAGCAGTTCTTC.

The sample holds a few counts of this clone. The CDR3 DNA reads as TGTGCCAGCAGCTTAGATCGGGGTCTCACCTACGAGCAGTACTTC. Residues: CASSLDRGLTYEQYF. This chain uses TRBV7-6 with TRBJ2-7, with TRBD2 as a possible D gene (5 bases). The CDR3 extends over 15 amino acids. In germline, CDR1 is SGHVS, CDR2 FNYEAQ. The V end lost 1 base, the J end lost 2 bases, and 12 bases lay between the germline ends.

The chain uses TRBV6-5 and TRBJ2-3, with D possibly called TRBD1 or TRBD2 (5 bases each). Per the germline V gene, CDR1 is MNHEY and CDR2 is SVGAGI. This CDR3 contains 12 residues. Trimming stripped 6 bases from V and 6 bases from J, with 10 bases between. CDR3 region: CASRGVEDTQYF. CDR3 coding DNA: TGTGCCAGCAGGGGGGTGGAGGATACGCAGTATTTT.

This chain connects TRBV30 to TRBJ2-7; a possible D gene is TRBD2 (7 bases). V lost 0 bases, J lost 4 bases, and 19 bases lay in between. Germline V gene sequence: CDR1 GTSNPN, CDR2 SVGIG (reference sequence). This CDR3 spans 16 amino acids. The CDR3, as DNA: TGTGCCTGGAGTGTTGGAGCGGGAAGGGGGAAGTACGAGCAGTACTTC. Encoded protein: CAWSVGAGRGKYEQYF. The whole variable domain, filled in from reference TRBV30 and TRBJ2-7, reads SQTIHQWPATLVQPVGSPLSLECTVEGTSNPNLYWYRQAAGRGLQLLFYSVGIGQISSEVPQNLSASRPQDRQFILSSKKLLLSDSGFYLCAWSVGAGRGKYEQYFGPGTRLTVT.

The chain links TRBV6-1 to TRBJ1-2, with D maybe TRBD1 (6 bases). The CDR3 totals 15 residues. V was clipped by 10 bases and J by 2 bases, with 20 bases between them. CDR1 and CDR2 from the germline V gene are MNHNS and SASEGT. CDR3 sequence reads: CATYTLLQGNYGYTF. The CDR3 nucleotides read TGTGCCACCTATACCCTATTACAGGGAAACTATGGCTACACCTTC.

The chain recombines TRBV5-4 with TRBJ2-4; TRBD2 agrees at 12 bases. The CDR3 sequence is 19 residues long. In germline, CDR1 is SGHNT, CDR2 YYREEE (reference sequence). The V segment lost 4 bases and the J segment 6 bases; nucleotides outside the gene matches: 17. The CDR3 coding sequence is TGTGCCAGCAGCCCCACTACCGGTCCGACTAGCGGGAGAGGAAACATTCAGTACTTC. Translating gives CASSPTTGPTSGRGNIQYF.

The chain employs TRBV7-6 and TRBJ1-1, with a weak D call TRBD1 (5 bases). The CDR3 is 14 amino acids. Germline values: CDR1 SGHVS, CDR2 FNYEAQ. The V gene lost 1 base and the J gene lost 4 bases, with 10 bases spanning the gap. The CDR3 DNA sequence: TGTGCCAGCAGCTTAGGACAGTCTCTCACTGAAGCTTTCTTT. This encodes CASSLGQSLTEAFF.

The chain's CDR3 is CASGAFDRGADTQYF. In DNA, the CDR3 is TGTGCCAGCGGAGCTTTTGATAGAGGGGCAGATACGCAGTATTTT. The V gene is TRBV5-6, the J gene TRBJ2-3, with D perhaps being TRBD1 or TRBD2 (5 bases each). The length of the CDR3 is 15 residues. Trimming cost V 7 bases and J 4 bases, with 19 bases left between them. Germline values: CDR1 SGHDT, CDR2 YYEEEE.

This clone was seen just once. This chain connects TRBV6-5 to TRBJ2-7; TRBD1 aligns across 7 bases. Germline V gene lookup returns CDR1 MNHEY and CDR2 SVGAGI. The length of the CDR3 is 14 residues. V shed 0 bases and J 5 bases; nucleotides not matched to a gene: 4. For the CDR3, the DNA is TGTGCCAGCAGTTACTCACAGGGGAGCGACGAGCAGTACTTC. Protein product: CASSYSQGSDEQYF.

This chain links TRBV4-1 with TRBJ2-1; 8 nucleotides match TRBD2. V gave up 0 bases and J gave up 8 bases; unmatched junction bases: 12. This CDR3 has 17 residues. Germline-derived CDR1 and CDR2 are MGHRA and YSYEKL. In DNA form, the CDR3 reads TGCGCCAGCAGCCAAGAGCGTACCGGGACTAGATCTTATGAGCAGTTCTTC. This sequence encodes CASSQERTGTRSYEQFF.

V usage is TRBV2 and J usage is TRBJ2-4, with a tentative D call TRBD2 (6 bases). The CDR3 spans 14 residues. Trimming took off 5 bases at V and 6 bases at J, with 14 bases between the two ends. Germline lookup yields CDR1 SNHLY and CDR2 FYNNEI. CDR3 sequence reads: CASSRAGTANIQYF. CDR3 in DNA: TGTGCCAGCAGTCGCGCAGGGACTGCAAACATTCAGTACTTC.

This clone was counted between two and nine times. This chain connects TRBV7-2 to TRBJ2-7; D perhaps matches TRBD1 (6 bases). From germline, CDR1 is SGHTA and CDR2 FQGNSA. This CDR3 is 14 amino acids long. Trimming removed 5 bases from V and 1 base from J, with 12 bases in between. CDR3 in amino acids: CASSGDTASYEQYF. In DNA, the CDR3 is TGTGCCAGCAGCGGGGACACCGCGTCCTACGAGCAGTACTTC.

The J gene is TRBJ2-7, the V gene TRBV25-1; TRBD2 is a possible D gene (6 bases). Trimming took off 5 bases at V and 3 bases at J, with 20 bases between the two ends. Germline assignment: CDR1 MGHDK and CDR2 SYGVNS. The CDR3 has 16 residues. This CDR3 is CASSPLGLQNFYEQYF. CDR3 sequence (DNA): TGTGCCAGCAGTCCCCTGGGACTCCAAAACTTCTACGAGCAGTACTTC.